This entry describes one TCR beta chain. No antigen is known for it. The input lacks base qualities; no much larger clone sits a single base away. The data are from a study of shared clonotypes between healthy human individuals (TCRdb year 2020). With regard to the full study: The cohort comprised a couple of women and three men aged 18 to 49 years. For each donor, CD4 naive and CD4 memory were each given three plates, CD8 naive was given two plates, and CD8 memory was given one plate. To estimate repertoire size and how much clonotypes are shared between individuals, the study performed deep sequencing of blood TCR repertoires from about five healthy adults. To increase sequencing depth and limit assay-specific biases, different laboratories used diverse techniques to prepare libraries and sequence TCR repertoires. Per donor, leukapheresis produced somewhere between about 0.8 and 9 billion PBMCs.

TCR CDR3 regions were amplified from genomic DNA by multiplex PCR using the deep immunoSEQ assay. Extracted genomic DNA from each cell subset was distributed evenly across all wells of several immunoSEQ 96-well plates, and each plate was treated as a replicate. For sorted subsets, each replicate PCR was loaded with approximately 190 ng genomic DNA, equivalent to approximately 27,000 T cell genomes. Purified libraries were measured with a Qubit 3.0 fluorometer, size-checked on a Bioanalyzer 2100, and measured again with the KAPA Library Quantification kit. A separate single-read 150-cycle Illumina NextSeq 550 flow cell was used to sequence each immunoSEQ 96-well plate. The paper's data handling went like this. The immunoSEQ output contained only junctional sequences without quality scores, so filtering could not match that applied to full-length reads. To assign V/J genes and CDR3, sequences were annotated using PyIR, a Python wrapper for IgBLAST v1.9, with IMGT germline references. Any read was removed if the V/J assignment was weak (E-value above 1e-6), the CDR3 was missing, or the read contained stop codons, out-of-frame junctions, or ambiguous translated residues. V3J clonotypes were defined as sequences sharing the same inferred V gene, J gene, and CDR3 amino acid sequence. To compute the percentage overlap between repertoires, the number of shared unique clonotypes was divided by the size of the smaller repertoire. Repertoire richness was assessed with RTK rarefaction, the Chao1 estimator, and Recon v2.1 estimates of unobserved clonotypes. For all TCRbeta clonotypes obtained by the gDNA method from four donors, generation probabilities were computed with OLGA. The immuneACCESS repertoire file appears here via TCRdb, limited to in-frame rearrangements. These files lack a portion of the clones; in checked studies, under half of the deficit traces to unresolved V genes, and the cause of the others is not known. V and J calls plus clone size are reproduced from that table; the DNA served to infer D and trimming. In all, the sample holds 950,000 to 1,100,000 clones, and 70% to 80% of those were seen once. Jointly, the top ten make up roughly 1.5% of the sample.

What the work shows at the level of the full study, not this receptor alone: Pairwise subsampling indicated that sequencing depth was expected to affect the degree of clonotype sharing among donors. Approximately 4.8% of naive CD4, 3.5% of naive CD8, about 2.5% of memory CD4, and more than 0.35% of memory CD8 clonotypes were shared across several donors. Sampling was limited to blood, and TCR repertoires in tissue likely differ from TCR repertoires in blood. Incomplete sequencing was indicated by rarefaction of sorted-subset datasets, despite the large sequencing depth. Naive subsets generally had larger estimated clonotype richness than memory subsets did. Because the study included only a small number of donors, the genetic and exposure-history diversity represented was limited. Compared with non-shared clonotypes, the clonotypes found in all four sorted-subset donors had higher generation probabilities.

The donors were healthy, HIV-negative adults who had no recently reported acute infections or vaccinations. Every donor was a Caucasian adult living in Nashville, Tennessee, USA. CD4+ T cells were enriched by magnetic negative selection, after which naive cells were positively selected on CD45RA and the negative fraction was taken as the memory subset. Blood was obtained by leukapheresis, after which PBMCs were separated by Ficoll-Histopaque density gradient centrifugation and cryopreserved in liquid nitrogen vapor phase. Analytical flow cytometry was used to check the purity and quantity of every magnetically sorted T cell population. Genomic DNA was isolated from every sorted fraction and measured by UV absorbance on a Nanodrop 2000c. According to the germline V gene (reference sequence), CDR1 reads LNHDA and CDR2 reads SQIVND. V is reduced by 4 bases and J by 2 bases, leaving a spacing of 9 bases between them. The CDR3 holds 15 amino acids from the cysteine to the phenylalanine. Solely the CDR3 DNA is kept, with 45 bases framed from the first base.

Sequenced: memory CD4+ T cells sorted from blood. Read against the paper, the sample's cell subset or site label means: CD45RA-negative fraction. The rearranged segments are TRBV19 and TRBJ2-6; matching of 6 bases hints at TRBD2 as the D gene. This sequence originates from a man aged 18 to 29 in good health. The CDR3 has the sequence CASSNGGAGANVLTF. The DNA sequence reads TGTGCCAGTAGTAACGGGGGAGCTGGGGCCAACGTCCTGACTTTC.